This T cell receptor beta chain was retrieved from a study of Graves' ophthalmopathy and Graves' hyperthyroidism. At least ten counts were recorded for this clonotype. Amplification of TCR beta CDR3 regions used RNA transcripts. First-round RT-PCR employed HTBI primers, with a second-round multiplex PCR after it. A single record per CDR3 protein comes from TCRdb applying MiXCR to the multiplex PCR reads. In the table there are 220,000 or so distinct CDR3 sequences, roughly 21% of which are singletons. The sequence came from a woman aged 50 to 60 with Graves' ophthalmopathy. Specimen: peripheral blood.

The DNA of the CDR3 is TGTGCCAGCAGTTTACCGCCCATGGGCGGGGAGACCCAGTACTTC. The encoded protein is CASSLPPMGGETQYF. The chain has TRBV28 and TRBJ2-5; possibly TRBD2 for D (5 bases). The CDR3 has 15 residues. V lost 2 bases to trimming and J lost 5 bases, with 15 bases between them. Germline V lookup: CDR1 MDHEN, CDR2 SYDVKM.